This TCR beta chain is drawn from a study of blood T cell repertoires in COVID-19. This clone was found once. Germline values: CDR1 SGHRS, CDR2 YFSETQ. V lost 2 bases and J lost 1, with 9 bases in between. CDR3 length equals 15 residues. Sequenced by immunoSEQ multiplex PCR; TCRdb stores in-frame clones only, minus some. There are 200,000 to 250,000 clones in the sample; 82% occur only once, and 3% to 4% lies in the top ten. The gene calls are TRBV5-1 and TRBJ2-2; D call uncertain. The sequence came from a woman aged 60-75 years who had recovered from COVID-19. Sequenced material: PBMCs or T cells enriched from blood (not recorded which). CDR3 region: CASSFATQNTGELFF. CDR3 DNA: TGCGCCAGCAGCTTTGCGACACAGAACACCGGGGAGCTGTTTTTT.